The rows below give T cell receptor beta chains drawn from one sample of a study of Graves' ophthalmopathy and Graves' hyperthyroidism. In TCRdb, the multiplex PCR reads were re-called with MiXCR into one record per CDR3 protein. There are some 520,000 distinct CDR3 sequences in the sample; approximately 14% occur only once, and 8% to 10% lies in the top ten. Sequenced sample: blood. These receptors all stem from a woman aged 25 to 39 with Graves' ophthalmopathy. Both conserved end residues are trimmed from each CDR3. Each record gives: V gene, D gene, CDR3 protein. The D gene is left open where the match is weak.

v_call: TRBV6-1
d_call: .
cdr3_aa: ASRRRNEAF

v_call: TRBV29-1
d_call: .
cdr3_aa: SVDWGVTLY

v_call: TRBV12-3/TRBV12-4
d_call: .
cdr3_aa: ASTQDGVSGNTIY

v_call: TRBV27
d_call: TRBD2
cdr3_aa: ASSLGTSGRPGADTQY

v_call: TRBV27
d_call: .
cdr3_aa: ASRKKGVGNQPQH

v_call: TRBV6-5
d_call: .
cdr3_aa: ASSYYGPPTGEQY

v_call: TRBV7-9
d_call: .
cdr3_aa: ASSSPELNSPLH

v_call: TRBV11-2
d_call: .
cdr3_aa: ASSTPTGPNTGELF

v_call: TRBV6-1
d_call: TRBD2
cdr3_aa: ASRSGREYEQY

v_call: TRBV7-9
d_call: .
cdr3_aa: ASSLGVGSGYEQY

v_call: TRBV20-1
d_call: .
cdr3_aa: SARGETQY

v_call: TRBV20-1
d_call: TRBD1
cdr3_aa: SAVTGTASVPQH

v_call: TRBV19
d_call: TRBD1
cdr3_aa: ASSIKVPGGQETQY